A selection of T cell receptor beta chains follows, all from one sample in a study of neoadjuvant anti-PD-1 for oral cavity cancer. Some clones are missing from TCRdb's copy, which holds only in-frame ones; the method was immunoSEQ multiplex PCR. The profile covers some 15,000 clones, with roughly 70% appearing a single time and around 2.3% taken by the ten largest. The starting material was PBMCs, obtained after nivolumab (anti-PD-1) treatment. These receptors were taken from a person between 40 and 80 years old with oral cavity squamous cell carcinoma. Both conserved end residues are part of each CDR3. D genes are given only for firm matches. Size values are once, few and many counts, or a class for expanded clones, and some rows have none.

TGTGCCAGTAGTATAGACAGGGGAGGGAAGAACACTGAAGCTTTCTTT,CASSIDRGGKNTEAFF,NA,TRBJ1-1,NA,TRBV19
TGTGCCAGCAGCCCCACAGCGGTTGAGGATACGCAGTATTTT,CASSPTAVEDTQYF,NA,TRBJ2-3,NA,TRBV4-2
TGTGCCAGCAGCGTAGGTAAACTAGCGGGAGTAGCTGAGCAGTTCTTC,CASSVGKLAGVAEQFF,NA,TRBJ2-1,TRBD2,TRBV9
TGTGCCAGCAGCTCACAGACTCGGTTGGAAGTTGAAGCTTTCTTT,CASSSQTRLEVEAFF,NA,TRBJ1-1,NA,TRBV7-8
TGTGCCAGCAGCTTGCTGTCACTTCGACCTAGCACAGATACGCAGTATTTT,CASSLLSLRPSTDTQYF,NA,TRBJ2-3,NA,TRBV11-2
TGTGCCAGCAGTGATTCTGGGGGGGGTAGGGAGCAGTTCTTC,CASSDSGGGREQFF,NA,TRBJ2-1,TRBD2,TRBV25-1
TGTGCCAGCAGCTTAAGGAGGGCTCAAGAGACCCAGTACTTC,CASSLRRAQETQYF,NA,TRBJ2-5,NA,TRBV7-8
TGTGCCAGCAGCTTAGGCGTAGCTCTGGACGAGCAGTACTTC,CASSLGVALDEQYF,NA,TRBJ2-7,NA,TRBV7-9
TGTGCCAGCAGCCCGTTCGTAGTCTTGAACACTGAAGCTTTCTTT,CASSPFVVLNTEAFF,NA,TRBJ1-1,NA,TRBV7-9
TGTGCCAGCAGCGTCTCTGCTAACTATGGCTACACCTTC,CASSVSANYGYTF,NA,TRBJ1-2,NA,TRBV9
TGTGCCAGCAACCCAACAGGGAGGAACACTGAAGCTTTCTTT,CASNPTGRNTEAFF,NA,TRBJ1-1,NA,TRBV5-6
TGTGCCAGCAGCCAAACCGGGACTAGCGGGGGAGGTGAGCAGTTCTTC,CASSQTGTSGGGEQFF,NA,TRBJ2-1,TRBD2,TRBV11-3
TGTGCCAGCAGCTTAGCGCAGAGACAGGGTAACATTCAGTACTTC,CASSLAQRQGNIQYF,NA,TRBJ2-4,TRBD1,TRBV7-9
TGTGCCAGCAAAACAGGGGGCTCTGGAAACACCATATATTTT,CASKTGGSGNTIYF,few,TRBJ1-3,TRBD1,TRBV28
TGCGCCAGCAGCCACCAGGGGGCGGGTGGGGCCAACGTCCTGACTTTC,CASSHQGAGGANVLTF,once,TRBJ2-6,TRBD1,TRBV4-1
TGTGCCAGCAGTTTAAGGCACAATTCACCCCTCCACTTT,CASSLRHNSPLHF,NA,TRBJ1-6,NA,TRBV27
TGTGCCAGCAGCATCAAACGTGACAGGGCCACCGGGGAGCTGTTTTTT,CASSIKRDRATGELFF,NA,TRBJ2-2,TRBD1,TRBV9
TGTGCCAGCAGCCATCACTACAGGGGATCCCATAACTACGAGCAGTACTTC,CASSHHYRGSHNYEQYF,NA,TRBJ2-7,TRBD1,TRBV27
TGTGCCAGCAGCACCGGGACACAGAATCAGCCCCAGCATTTT,CASSTGTQNQPQHF,NA,TRBJ1-5,NA,TRBV11-2
TGTGCCAGCAGCTTATCCTCTCCACCTAGCACAGATACGCAGTATTTT,CASSLSSPPSTDTQYF,NA,TRBJ2-3,NA,TRBV7-6
TGCGCCAGCAGCCAGAACCTAAACGTGAACACTGAAGCTTTCTTT,CASSQNLNVNTEAFF,once,TRBJ1-1,NA,TRBV5-1
TGTGCCAGCAGAGGGATAACAGGGGCGATCAATCAGCCCCAGCATTTT,CASRGITGAINQPQHF,once,TRBJ1-5,TRBD1,TRBV2
TGTGCCAGCCGGGACAGGGGGATCTATACGCAGTATTTT,CASRDRGIYTQYF,few,TRBJ2-3,TRBD1,TRBV2
TGCGCCAGCAGCAGATTCAGGTCTAACACTGAAGCTTTCTTT,CASSRFRSNTEAFF,few,TRBJ1-1,NA,TRBV5-1
TGTGCCAGCAGTGAACAGTCCAGGACCCAGTACTTC,CASSEQSRTQYF,NA,TRBJ2-5,NA,TRBV6-1
TGTGCCTCCCGGGCCTACCTAGGGGGCAATCAGCCCCAGCATTTT,CASRAYLGGNQPQHF,NA,TRBJ1-5,NA,TRBV19
TGTGCCAGCAGGGAAAGGACAGGGTCCCAAGCTTTCTTT,CASRERTGSQAFF,NA,TRBJ1-1,TRBD1,TRBV6-1
TGTGCCAGCAGTGATAGGACAACCTACACAGATACGCAGTATTTT,CASSDRTTYTDTQYF,NA,TRBJ2-3,NA,TRBV2
TGTGCCACCCGACGGAGGCAGCCCCAGCATTTT,CATRRRQPQHF,NA,TRBJ1-5,NA,TRBV27
TGTGCCAGCAGAACAGGACAGGGATTTGAAAAACTGTTTTTT,CASRTGQGFEKLFF,NA,TRBJ1-4,TRBD1,TRBV27
TGCGCCAGCAGTTCACAGGGAACCGGGGCCAACGTCCTGACTTTC,CASSSQGTGANVLTF,NA,TRBJ2-6,NA,TRBV10-1
TGCGCCAGCAGCAACCCCGGGACGGCGAGCCAAGAGACCCAGTACTTC,CASSNPGTASQETQYF,once,TRBJ2-5,NA,TRBV5-1
TGCGCCAGCAGCTTGGGGAGCAGGAATGAAAAACTGTTTTTT,CASSLGSRNEKLFF,NA,TRBJ1-4,NA,TRBV5-1
TGTGCCAGCAACGGCAGGTGGGCCACAACCGGGGAGCTGTTTTTT,CASNGRWATTGELFF,few,TRBJ2-2,NA,TRBV19
TGTGCCAGCAGCCCCGCGGGTTGGGACGCCAATGAGCAGTTCTTC,CASSPAGWDANEQFF,NA,TRBJ2-1,NA,TRBV9
TGTGCCAGCAAATGGTGGGGGGCGAATAATTCACCCCTCCACTTT,CASKWWGANNSPLHF,NA,TRBJ1-6,NA,TRBV2
TGCGCCAGCAGCAAGACAGGTGCCCCTCTCTCTGGGGCCAACGTCCTGACTTTC,CASSKTGAPLSGANVLTF,NA,TRBJ2-6,NA,TRBV5-1
TGTGCCAGCAGCTTAGAGAGGTGGACGAACACTGAAGCTTTCTTT,CASSLERWTNTEAFF,few,TRBJ1-1,NA,TRBV7-9
TGTGCCAGCAGCTTCCCGGACTCCACAGATACGCAGTATTTT,CASSFPDSTDTQYF,NA,TRBJ2-3,NA,TRBV5-4
TGTGCCAGCAGCTTAGGGACACTCCTTTTGCACACCTTC,CASSLGTLLLHTF,NA,TRBJ1-2,NA,TRBV7-9
TGTGCCAGCAGTCCAGCGGGGGGGTTGTATACGCAGTATTTT,CASSPAGGLYTQYF,NA,TRBJ2-3,TRBD2,TRBV2
TGTGCCAGCAGCTCGGGAGGAGGTAGCTCCTACAATGAGCAGTTCTTC,CASSSGGGSSYNEQFF,NA,TRBJ2-1,TRBD2,TRBV7-3
TGTGCCAGCAGCGTAGAAGTGACAGGCTATGGCTACACCTTC,CASSVEVTGYGYTF,NA,TRBJ1-2,NA,TRBV9
TGCGCCAGCAGCTTGGTAGGGGTTGTGCTGGATACGCAGTATTTT,CASSLVGVVLDTQYF,NA,TRBJ2-3,NA,TRBV5-1
TGCGCCAGCCCGTTTTGGCGGGGGACGGAAGAGACCCAGTACTTC,CASPFWRGTEETQYF,NA,TRBJ2-5,TRBD2,TRBV10-1
TGTGCCAGCAGCCCCGTGTCAGGGCCCCAGCATTTT,CASSPVSGPQHF,NA,TRBJ1-5,NA,TRBV7-8
TGTGCCAGCAGTTACTTGACAGGGCGTGGGACCCAGTACTTC,CASSYLTGRGTQYF,NA,TRBJ2-5,TRBD1,TRBV6-5
TGTGCCACCCGCGGCCCGGTAATCCACGAGCAGTACTTC,CATRGPVIHEQYF,once,TRBJ2-7,NA,TRBV6-5
TGTGCCAGCAGCTTACGCCGATGGGGGGATGACGAGCAGTACTTC,CASSLRRWGDDEQYF,NA,TRBJ2-7,NA,TRBV7-9
TGTGCCAGTAACGCATTGACAGGGGGAAACACCATATATTTT,CASNALTGGNTIYF,few,TRBJ1-3,TRBD1,TRBV19
TGTGCCAGCAGTTTCCTCTCCGGGACTAGCGGGGGGCCCTCTGGGGCCAACGTCCTGACTTTC,CASSFLSGTSGGPSGANVLTF,NA,TRBJ2-6,TRBD2,TRBV27
TGTGCCAGCAGACCTCTGGGGGGGGGCAGGCAGCCCCAGCATTTT,CASRPLGGGRQPQHF,NA,TRBJ1-5,NA,TRBV7-4
TGTGCCTGGAGAGGAAGAGGGCTAGCGGAAATCAATGAGCAGTTCTTC,CAWRGRGLAEINEQFF,NA,TRBJ2-1,TRBD2,TRBV30
TGCGCCAGCAGCCAAGATAGTTTTGGGCAGGGGGCCGCAGATACGCAGTATTTT,CASSQDSFGQGAADTQYF,NA,TRBJ2-3,TRBD1,TRBV4-1
TGTGCCAGCAGCGCAGGGGGAGGGTTCCAAGAGACCCAGTACTTC,CASSAGGGFQETQYF,NA,TRBJ2-5,NA,TRBV9